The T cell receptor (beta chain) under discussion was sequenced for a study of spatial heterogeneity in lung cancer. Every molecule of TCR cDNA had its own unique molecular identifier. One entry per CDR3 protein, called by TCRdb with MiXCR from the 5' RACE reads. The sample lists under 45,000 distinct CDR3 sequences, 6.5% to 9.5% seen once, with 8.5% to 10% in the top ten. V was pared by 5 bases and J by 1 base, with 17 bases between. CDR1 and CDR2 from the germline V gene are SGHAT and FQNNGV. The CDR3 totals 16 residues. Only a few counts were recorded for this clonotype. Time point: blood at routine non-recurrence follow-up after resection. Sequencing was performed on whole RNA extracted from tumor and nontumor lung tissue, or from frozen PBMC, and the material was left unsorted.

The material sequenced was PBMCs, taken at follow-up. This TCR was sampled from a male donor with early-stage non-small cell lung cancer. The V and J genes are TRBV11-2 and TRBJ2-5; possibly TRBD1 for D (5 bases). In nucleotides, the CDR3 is TGTGCCAGCAGCCGTACAGGCTACTTAGGCCAAGAGACCCAGTACTTC. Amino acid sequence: CASSRTGYLGQETQYF.